Listed below are T cell receptor beta chains from one sample, sequenced in a study of control samples from healthy donors and cancer patients. Using immunoSEQ multiplex PCR, the repertoire was profiled, and TCRdb retains in-frame clones only, with some absent. The repertoire consists of approximately 70,000 clones, with roughly nine tenths occurring once and the leading ten covering 3.5% to 4%. The specimen was blood. The receptors originated from a woman in her fifties or sixties in good health. CDR3s include the opening cysteine and the closing phenylalanine or tryptophan. D genes are given only for firm matches. Some rows mark clone size as missing; the rest say once, few, many or name a class of expanded clone.

V gene	clone size	D gene	J gene	CDR3 length	CDR3 DNA	CDR3 protein
TRBV3-1/TRBV3-2	-	-	TRBJ1-3	14	TGTGCCAGCAGCCAAGCCTCCTCTGGAAACACCATATATTTT	CASSQASSGNTIYF
TRBV10-2	once	TRBD2	TRBJ2-1	14	TGCGCCAGCATGCTAGCGGGAGGCGTGAATGAGCAGTTCTTC	CASMLAGGVNEQFF
TRBV13	-	TRBD1	TRBJ1-2	14	TGTGCCAGCAGCTCATCCGGGACAGCTTATGGCTACACCTTC	CASSSSGTAYGYTF
TRBV6-5	-	TRBD1	TRBJ1-4	15	TGTGCCAGCAGGGGGACAGGCGCAACTAATGAAAAACTGTTTTTT	CASRGTGATNEKLFF
TRBV5-6	-	TRBD2	TRBJ2-1	16	TGTGCCAGCAGCCACCAATGGACTAGCGGGAGCGATGAGCAGTTCTTC	CASSHQWTSGSDEQFF
TRBV28	-	-	TRBJ2-6	14	TGTGCCAGCAGTACCCCGCACCTGTCCGACGTCCTGACTTTC	CASSTPHLSDVLTF
TRBV28	-	-	TRBJ1-1	14	TGTGCCAGCAGTCGAGGGGGGCCGAACACTGAAGCTTTCTTT	CASSRGGPNTEAFF
TRBV7-8	-	-	TRBJ2-3	16	TGTGCCAGCACCTTCGACCGTGGGGGGAGAGGGGATACGCAGTATTTT	CASTFDRGGRGDTQYF
TRBV6-6	-	TRBD2	TRBJ2-1	13	TGTGCCAGCAGTTTGGGACTAGGATTTGAGCAGTTCTTC	CASSLGLGFEQFF
TRBV3-1/TRBV3-2	-	TRBD2	TRBJ2-7	18	TGTGCCAGCAGCCAAAAGGGGGTTGGGGCTAGCGGGTCCTACGAGCAGTACTTC	CASSQKGVGASGSYEQYF
TRBV6-4	-	TRBD1	TRBJ2-1	15	TGTGCCAGCAGTGACCCGGGACAGGGGTCCAATGAGCAGTTCTTC	CASSDPGQGSNEQFF
TRBV19	-	TRBD2	TRBJ2-3	16	TGTGCCAGTAGTATCTTCTCTAGCGGGAGCACAGATACGCAGTATTTT	CASSIFSSGSTDTQYF
TRBV19	few	-	TRBJ2-5	15	TGTGCCAGTAGTATTTTATCTCGGGGGCAAGAGACCCAGTACTTC	CASSILSRGQETQYF
TRBV19	-	-	TRBJ2-2	14	TGTGCCAGTATCAGGGACCCGAACACCGGGGAGCTGTTTTTT	CASIRDPNTGELFF
TRBV9	-	TRBD2	TRBJ2-3	15	TGTGCCAGCAGCGTCACTAGCGGGCACACAGATACGCAGTATTTT	CASSVTSGHTDTQYF
TRBV30	-	-	TRBJ2-2	16	TGTGCCTGGAGTAGGGGGTTTGGGGCAACATCCGGGGAGCTGTTTTTT	CAWSRGFGATSGELFF
TRBV11-3	-	TRBD2	TRBJ2-3	16	TGTGCCAGCAGCCGTGGACTAGCGGGGCCCTACGGGGCGCAGTATTTT	CASSRGLAGPYGAQYF
TRBV7-2	-	-	TRBJ2-7	13	TGTGCCAGCAGCTTAGAATTAACCTACGAGCAGTACTTC	CASSLELTYEQYF
TRBV30	-	-	TRBJ2-5	11	TGTGCCTGGAGTGTCGGGGAGACCCAGTACTTC	CAWSVGETQYF
TRBV7-8	-	-	TRBJ1-4	15	TGTGCCAGCAGCTGGAGTACAGGGCTTAATGAAAAACTGTTTTTT	CASSWSTGLNEKLFF
TRBV2	-	TRBD2	TRBJ2-3	15	TGTGCCAGCGGGACTAGCGGGAGGGTTCCAGATACGCAGTATTTT	CASGTSGRVPDTQYF
TRBV10-3	-	-	TRBJ2-7	13	TGTGCCATCAGTGAGGCCGGACACTACGAGCAGTACTTC	CAISEAGHYEQYF
TRBV7-9	-	-	TRBJ1-5	15	TGTGCCAGCAGCTACGGGACCCTAGGTTCGCAGCCCCAGCATTTT	CASSYGTLGSQPQHF
TRBV27	large	-	TRBJ1-4	16	TGTGCCAGCAGTCCCCTTGTTGACCGACTTAATGAAAAACTGTTTTTT	CASSPLVDRLNEKLFF
TRBV27	-	TRBD1	TRBJ1-1	15	TGTGCCAGCACGCGAGGGGGCGGCATGAACACTGAAGCTTTCTTT	CASTRGGGMNTEAFF